This T cell receptor beta chain derives from a study of cytomegalovirus exposure and HLA in healthy donors. Study findings and constraints: It was approximately 150 TCR beta chains that were listed as cytomegalovirus-associated.

Clones were sequenced by immunoSEQ multiplex PCR, and TCRdb holds only the in-frame ones, with some missing. The sample contains some 110,000 clones, approximately 86% of which appear only once. V was shortened by 0 bases and J by 4 bases, with 8 bases between the two germline ends. The CDR3 contains 13 residues. Per germline, CDR1 SGHDT and CDR2 YYEEEE. Remarks on this clone: What it recognizes is unknown.

V and J are TRBV5-6 and TRBJ2-7, with D tentatively TRBD1 (6 bases). Sequencing input: PBMCs. This TCR was sampled from a man aged 18 to 29 in good health and CMV-seropositive. The CDR3: CASSLVRGYEQYF. The CDR3 DNA is TGTGCCAGCAGCTTGGTCAGGGGATACGAGCAGTACTTC.